These 8 T cell receptor beta chains came from one sample sequenced in a study of shared clonotypes between healthy human individuals. Profiling relied on immunoSEQ multiplex PCR, and the TCRdb table lists in-frame clones only, not all of them. The sample lists 450,000 to 600,000 clones; 75% to 85% were seen once. Sequencing was done on a sample of PBMCs. Every receptor here comes from a woman in her thirties or forties in good health. Some clones in this sample may be carry-over from other donors' samples.

The chain combines TRBV7-8 with TRBJ1-2, with D possibly matching TRBD1 (6 bases). The germline V and J ends were trimmed by 1 base and 0 bases, with 12 bases remaining between them. Germline V gene sequence: CDR1 SGHVS, CDR2 FQNEAQ. The CDR3 contains 16 residues. The CDR3 region is CASSLGAAGANYGYTF. CDR3 nucleotide sequence: TGTGCCAGCAGCTTAGGAGCGGCAGGGGCTAACTATGGCTACACCTTC.

The chain recombines TRBV5-1 with TRBJ1-2; possible D gene TRBD1, 5 bases. This CDR3 has 13 amino acids. The germline CDR1 and CDR2 sequences are SGHRS and YFSETQ. The V and J ends lost 1 base and 7 bases respectively, with 11 bases between them. CDR3 nucleotides: TGCGCCAGCAGCTTGTTGGGGGTCGGTGGCTACACCTTC. Translation: CASSLLGVGGYTF.

V gene TRBV10-1 combines with J gene TRBJ2-1, with 8 bases fitting TRBD2. Germline V gene sequence: CDR1 WNHNN, CDR2 SYGVQD (reference sequence). Germline trimming cut 4 bases from V and 4 bases from J; bases unmatched to any gene: 3. This CDR3 region has 14 residues. The CDR3 DNA sequence: TGCGCCAGCAGTGGGGGGACTAGTTACAATGAGCAGTTCTTC. This sequence encodes CASSGGTSYNEQFF.

DNA for the CDR3: TGTGCCAGCAGCTTAAGTCTAGCGGCGAACACCGGGGAGCTGTTTTTT. Residues: CASSLSLAANTGELFF. The chain recombines TRBV7-9 with TRBJ2-2; TRBD2 agrees at 7 bases. Germline trimming cut 2 bases from V and 0 bases from J; bases unmatched to any gene: 3. Germline V gives CDR1 SEHNR, CDR2 FQNEAQ (reference sequence). The length of the CDR3 is 16 residues.

The chain is built from TRBV7-7 and TRBJ2-5; a possible D gene is TRBD2 (6 bases). The V and J ends lost 5 bases and 5 bases respectively, with 12 bases between them. CDR1 and CDR2 (germline): SSHAT, FNYEAQ (reference sequence). This CDR3 region has 13 residues. The chain's CDR3 is CASSRLVLETQYF. In DNA form, the CDR3 reads TGTGCCAGCAGCAGACTAGTTCTGGAGACCCAGTACTTC.

The J gene is TRBJ2-3, the V gene TRBV11-3; possible D gene TRBD2, 5 bases. The V end lost 3 bases, the J end lost 1 base, and 8 bases lay between the germline ends. The germline gives CDR1 SGHNT, CDR2 YENEEA. The CDR3 loop spans 14 amino acids. Written as DNA, the CDR3 is TGTGCCAGCAGCTTTGCGGGCCGCACAGATACGCAGTATTTT. Its protein is CASSFAGRTDTQYF.

This clone was seen only once. The chain carries TRBV7-2 and TRBJ2-7, with TRBD1 matching over 11 bases. Trimming at V came to 2 bases and at J to 2 bases, leaving 5 bases not matched to a gene. Germline V lookup: CDR1 SGHTA, CDR2 FQGNSA. The length of the CDR3 is 16 residues. Written as DNA, the CDR3 is TGTGCCAGCAGCTTACCCCCGGGACAGGGGGCCTACGAGCAGTACTTC. Protein sequence: CASSLPPGQGAYEQYF.

The sample holds one count of this clone. The chain joins TRBV15 to TRBJ1-2, with D uncertain. The V gene lost 4 bases and the J gene lost 2 bases, with 11 bases spanning the gap. Germline loops: CDR1 LNHNV, CDR2 YYDKDF (reference sequence). The CDR3 loop spans 14 amino acids. CDR3 protein: CATSKQLLNYGYTF. Here the CDR3 DNA reads TGTGCCACCAGCAAGCAACTACTCAACTATGGCTACACCTTC. Filled out from reference TRBV15 and TRBJ1-2, the complete variable domain reads DAMVIQNPRYQVTQFGKPVTLSCSQTLNHNVMYWYQQKSSQAPKLLFHYYDKDFNNEADTPDNFQSRRPNTSFCFLDIRSPGLGDTAMYLCATSKQLLNYGYTFGSGTRLTVV.